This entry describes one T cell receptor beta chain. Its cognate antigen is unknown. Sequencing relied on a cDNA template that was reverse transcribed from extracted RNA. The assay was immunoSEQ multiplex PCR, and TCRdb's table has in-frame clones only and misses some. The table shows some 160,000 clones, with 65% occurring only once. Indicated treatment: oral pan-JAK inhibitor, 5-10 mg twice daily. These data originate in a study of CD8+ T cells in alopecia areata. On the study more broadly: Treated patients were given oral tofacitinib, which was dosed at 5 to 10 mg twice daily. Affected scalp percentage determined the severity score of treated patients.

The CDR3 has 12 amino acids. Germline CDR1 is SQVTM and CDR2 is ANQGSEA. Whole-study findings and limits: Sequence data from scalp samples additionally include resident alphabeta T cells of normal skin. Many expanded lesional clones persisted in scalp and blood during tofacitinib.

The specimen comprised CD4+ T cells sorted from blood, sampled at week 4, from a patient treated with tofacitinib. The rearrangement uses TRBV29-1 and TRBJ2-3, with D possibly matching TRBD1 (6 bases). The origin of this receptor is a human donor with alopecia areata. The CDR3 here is CTGDLGTDTQYF. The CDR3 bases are TGCACAGGGGACCTAGGGACAGATACGCAGTATTTT.